A single sample is the source of the 3 T cell receptor beta chains below, sequenced in a study of T cell responses to AZD1222 COVID-19 vaccine. Sequencing was performed with immunoSEQ multiplex PCR; in TCRdb, only in-frame clones are kept and a portion is missing. The sample lists around 85,000 clones, just over 85% occurring once. This material consisted of peripheral blood, taken on day 0 of AZD1222 vaccination. Every receptor here comes from an adult in good health.

The chain joins TRBV7-2 to TRBJ2-5, with a weak D call TRBD2 (7 bases). Trimming pared 1 base from V and 5 bases from J, leaving 11 bases between. The CDR3 has 14 residues. The V gene's germline CDR1 is SGHTA and CDR2 FQGNSA. CDR3 sequence: CASSLGGGRETQYF. CDR3 coding DNA: TGTGCCAGCAGCTTAGGGGGGGGCAGGGAGACCCAGTACTTC.

The chain links TRBV7-9 to TRBJ2-1; 7 bases map to TRBD2. The junction had 4 bases not matched to a gene; V was cut back by 6 bases and J by 11 bases. Germline loops: CDR1 SEHNR, CDR2 FQNEAQ (reference sequence). This CDR3 spans 11 amino acids. The CDR3 spells CASSRGLQQFF. CDR3 nucleotide sequence: TGTGCCAGCAGTCGGGGACTACAGCAGTTCTTC.

The chain combines TRBV10-3 with TRBJ1-5, with no clear D. The germline gives CDR1 ENHRY, CDR2 SYGVKD. V was clipped by 2 bases and J by 1 base, with 6 bases between them. The CDR3 is made up of 14 amino acids. CDR3 coding DNA: TGTGCCATCAGTGAGGGTTTGAGCAATCAGCCCCAGCATTTT. Its translation: CAISEGLSNQPQHF.